The 20 T cell receptor beta chains below come from one sample, sequenced in a study of cytomegalovirus exposure and HLA in healthy donors. Primers included in the PCR were 60 Vbeta and 13 Jbeta primers. Clones were sequenced by immunoSEQ multiplex PCR, and TCRdb holds only the in-frame ones, with some missing. The sample includes 100,000 to 150,000 clones, more than 70% seen only once; the top ten take around 3.7%. Sequencing was carried out using PBMCs. These TCRs come from a man aged 30 to 39 in good health and CMV-seronegative.

The rearrangement links TRBV29-1 to TRBJ2-3, with 8 nucleotides matching TRBD2. The CDR3 is 14 amino acids. Germline values: CDR1 SQVTM, CDR2 ANQGSEA. Trimming at V came to 4 bases and at J to 1 base, leaving 4 bases not matched to a gene. For the CDR3, the DNA is TGCAGCGTTGGAGTAGCGGGGCGCACAGATACGCAGTATTTT. It codes for CSVGVAGRTDTQYF.

This chain links TRBV11-2 with TRBJ2-3; TRBD2 might be the D (7 bases). CDR3 length: 16 residues. The germline V gene encodes CDR1 SGHAT and CDR2 FQNNGV. The V gene lost 6 bases and the J gene lost 1 base, with 17 bases spanning the gap. CDR3 in amino acids: CASSYRAGAGTDTQYF. The CDR3 DNA follows: TGTGCCAGCAGTTACAGGGCGGGGGCGGGCACAGATACGCAGTATTTT.

This rearrangement joins TRBV4-1 to TRBJ1-2; TRBD1 agrees at 10 bases. This CDR3 is 18 amino acids long. Germline trimming cut 5 bases from V and 3 bases from J; bases unmatched to any gene: 15. Per the germline V gene, CDR1 is MGHRA and CDR2 is YSYEKL. CDR3 DNA: TGCGCCAGCAGCTCCAGCCGGGACAGGGGTTCTAAGGACTATGGCTACACCTTC. This translates into CASSSSRDRGSKDYGYTF.

V gene TRBV28 combines with J gene TRBJ1-5; D gene unclear. Germline V gene lookup returns CDR1 MDHEN and CDR2 SYDVKM. This CDR3 spans 12 amino acids. The V end was cut by 10 bases, the J end by 4 bases, with 11 bases between. Here the CDR3 reads CATRALNQPQHF. CDR3 in DNA: TGTGCCACTCGAGCTCTTAATCAGCCCCAGCATTTT.

This rearrangement joins TRBV4-2 to TRBJ2-7; possibly TRBD2 for D (6 bases). This CDR3 is built from 15 residues. Germline assignment: CDR1 LGHNA and CDR2 YNFKEQ. Trimming cost V 1 base and J 4 bases, with 14 bases left between them. Written as DNA, the CDR3 is TGTGCCAGCAGCCAAGGGCTCTTTGGGGGGTACGAGCAGTACTTC. This encodes CASSQGLFGGYEQYF.

This chain links TRBV5-1 with TRBJ2-2; possible D gene TRBD1, 5 bases. CDR3 size: 13 residues. Trimming took 9 bases from V and 1 from J, leaving 10 bases between them. Germline CDR1 SGHRS, CDR2 YFSETQ. The CDR3 loop reads CATSTGNTGELFF. As DNA, the CDR3 is TGCGCCACCTCTACAGGGAACACCGGGGAGCTGTTTTTT.

The rearrangement links TRBV19 to TRBJ1-1; D is possibly TRBD1 (5 bases). The CDR3 consists of 14 residues. Per the germline V gene, CDR1 is LNHDA and CDR2 is SQIVND (reference sequence). V was cut by 3 bases and J by 10 bases, with 18 bases left in between. The DNA for the CDR3 is TGTGCCAGTAGTATCATCGACAGCGCGTCGGTAGCTTTCTTT. Translation gives CASSIIDSASVAFF.

The gene calls are TRBV4-2 and TRBJ1-6; 8 bases are shared with TRBD1. This CDR3 is built from 18 residues. J lost 9 bases, V lost 3 bases, and 16 bases had no gene match. In germline, CDR1 is LGHNA, CDR2 YNFKEQ. As DNA, the CDR3 is TGTGCCAGCAGCCAGGGGGTGGAGTATACAGGGGGGGGTTCACCCCTCCACTTT. This codes for CASSQGVEYTGGGSPLHF.

The chain joins TRBV18 to TRBJ2-2; 7 nucleotides line up with TRBD1. The junction had 5 bases not matched to a gene; V was cut back by 4 bases and J by 6 bases. The CDR3 totals 14 residues. In germline, CDR1 is KGHSH, CDR2 LQKENI. For the CDR3, the DNA is TGTGCCAGCTCACAGGGGGCAGTGTCCGGGGAGCTGTTTTTT. Its protein is CASSQGAVSGELFF.

The chain recombines TRBV25-1 with TRBJ2-7, with a possible D match to TRBD2 (7 bases). V shed 6 bases and J shed 3 bases, with 18 bases lying between them. Germline V gene data show CDR1 as MGHDK and CDR2 as SYGVNS. CDR3 length equals 15 residues. CDR3 loop: CASRVGWGGGYEQYF. CDR3 coding DNA: TGTGCCAGCAGAGTCGGGTGGGGGGGCGGCTACGAGCAGTACTTC.

CDR3 nucleotide sequence: TGCGCCAGCAGTGTAGGGGTTAGCGGGGGGGCGGGAGAGACCCAGTACTTC. Its translation: CASSVGVSGGAGETQYF. This chain joins TRBV10-2 and TRBJ2-5, with 11 positions matching TRBD2. V dropped 4 bases and J dropped 4; count of bases not matched to a gene: 11. Germline CDR1 WSHSY, CDR2 SAAADI. The CDR3 is 17 amino acids.

The CDR3 region is CASSQVDSSNYGYTF. DNA of the CDR3: TGCGCCAGCAGCCAAGTAGACAGCTCTAACTATGGCTACACCTTC. The gene calls are TRBV4-1 and TRBJ1-2; a possible D gene is TRBD1 (5 bases). There are 15 residues in the CDR3. In germline, CDR1 is MGHRA, CDR2 YSYEKL. V was pared by 1 base and J by 0 bases, with 9 bases between.

V gene TRBV4-3 combines with J gene TRBJ2-1; tentative D call: TRBD1 (6 bases). The V and J ends lost 1 base and 0 bases respectively, with 10 bases between them. Germline assignment: CDR1 LGHNA and CDR2 YSLEER. The CDR3 length is 16 residues. This CDR3 is CASSQAQGTSYNEQFF. CDR3 DNA sequence: TGCGCCAGCAGCCAAGCCCAGGGGACCTCCTACAATGAGCAGTTCTTC.

There are a few counts of this clone. V usage is TRBV11-2 and J usage is TRBJ1-2; D is unresolved. V was cut by 5 bases and J by 8 bases, with 15 bases left in between. CDR1 and CDR2 from the germline V gene are SGHAT and FQNNGV. CDR3 size: 13 residues. The CDR3 nucleotides are TGTGCCAGCAGCCACCCGGGTCTATCAGGCTACACCTTC. It codes for CASSHPGLSGYTF.

In this sample, this clone turned up a few times. The V and J genes are TRBV6-1 and TRBJ1-2; D is unresolved. The CDR3 is 13 amino acids. Germline V gene lookup returns CDR1 MNHNS and CDR2 SASEGT. With 6 bases removed from V and 3 bases from J, the gap between germline ends came to 11 bases. The CDR3 here is CASRITDYYGYTF. In DNA form, the CDR3 reads TGTGCCAGCAGGATAACGGACTACTATGGCTACACCTTC.

The genes are TRBV7-2 and TRBJ2-7; 9 nucleotides agree with TRBD2. J gave up 3 bases and V 0 bases, and 3 bases lay outside the gene matches. The CDR3 covers 15 residues. The germline V gene has CDR1 SGHTA and CDR2 FQGNSA. In nucleotides, the CDR3 is TGTGCCAGCAGCTTAGCTTCAGCGGGGGGCTACGAGCAGTACTTC. Residues: CASSLASAGGYEQYF.

The chain combines TRBV7-2 with TRBJ2-7; the D gene is possibly TRBD2 (6 bases). Germline V CDR1 and CDR2: SGHTA, FQGNSA. The CDR3 has 13 amino acids. The germline V and J ends were trimmed by 0 bases and 3 bases, with 6 bases remaining between them. Written as DNA, the CDR3 is TGTGCCAGCAGCTTAGCGGGGGGCTACGAGCAGTACTTC. Protein product: CASSLAGGYEQYF. The entire variable domain, with the rest obtained from reference TRBV7-2 and TRBJ2-7, is as follows: GAGVSQSPSNKVTEKGKDVELRCDPISGHTALYWYRQSLGQGLEFLIYFQGNSAPDKSGLPSDRFSAERTGGSVSTLTIQRTQQEDSAVYLCASSLAGGYEQYFGPGTRLTVT.

This rearrangement joins TRBV30 to TRBJ2-2; a weak D match, TRBD2 (6 bases). The CDR3 runs 14 residues. V dropped 4 bases and J dropped 6 bases, with 15 bases sitting between them. CDR1 and CDR2 from the germline V gene are GTSNPN and SVGIG (reference sequence). CDR3 loop: CAWNQGLRSGELFF. The CDR3 nucleotides read TGTGCCTGGAACCAGGGACTTAGATCCGGGGAGCTGTTTTTT.

This chain uses TRBV10-1 with TRBJ2-2, with 14 bases that match TRBD2. Germline V lookup: CDR1 WNHNN, CDR2 SYGVQD (reference sequence). The CDR3 is made up of 18 amino acids. The ends lost 2 bases at V and 1 base at J; junction bases unmatched: 3. The CDR3 DNA follows: TGCGCCAGCAGTGAGGGGACTAGCGGGGGCTGGAACACCGGGGAGCTGTTTTTT. Translating gives CASSEGTSGGWNTGELFF.

The CDR3, as DNA: TGTGCCAGCAGCTCTAGAGGCTCGAACACTGAAGCTTTCTTT. Protein product: CASSSRGSNTEAFF. This rearrangement joins TRBV7-6 to TRBJ1-1; no firm D call. This CDR3 is built from 14 residues. CDR1 and CDR2 from the germline V gene are SGHVS and FNYEAQ. V shed 4 bases and J shed 1 base, with 10 bases lying between them. The variable domain in full, with the rest retrieved from reference TRBV7-6 and TRBJ1-1, is GAGVSQSPRYKVTKRGQDVALRCDPISGHVSLYWYRQALGQGPEFLTYFNYEAQQDKSGLPNDRFSAERPEGSISTLTIQRTEQRDSAMYRCASSSRGSNTEAFFGQGTRLTVV.